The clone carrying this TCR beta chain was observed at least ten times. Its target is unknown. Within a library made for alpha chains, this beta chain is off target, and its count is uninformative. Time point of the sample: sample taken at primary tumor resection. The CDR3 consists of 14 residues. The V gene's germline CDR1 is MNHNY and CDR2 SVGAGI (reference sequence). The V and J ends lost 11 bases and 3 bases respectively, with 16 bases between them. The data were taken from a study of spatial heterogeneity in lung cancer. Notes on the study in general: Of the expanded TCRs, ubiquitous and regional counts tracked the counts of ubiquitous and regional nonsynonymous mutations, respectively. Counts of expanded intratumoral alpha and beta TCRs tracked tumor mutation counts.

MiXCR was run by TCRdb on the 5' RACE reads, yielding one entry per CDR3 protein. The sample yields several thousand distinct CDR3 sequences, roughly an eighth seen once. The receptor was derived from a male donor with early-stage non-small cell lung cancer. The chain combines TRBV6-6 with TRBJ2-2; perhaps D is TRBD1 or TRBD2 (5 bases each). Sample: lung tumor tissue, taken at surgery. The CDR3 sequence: CASQRGRDTGELFF. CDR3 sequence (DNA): TGTGCCTCCCAGAGGGGCCGGGACACCGGGGAGCTGTTTTTT.